What follows are 14 T cell receptor beta chains derived from one specimen sequenced in a study of beta chain features in type 1 diabetes. The whole isolated RNA underwent reverse transcription, so sequencing captured expressed TCRB transcripts. The method was immunoSEQ multiplex PCR; TCRdb's version includes in-frame clones alone and lacks a portion of them. The table shows around 500,000 clones, with around 28% occurring only once. Sequenced input: naive CD4+ T cells from blood. These receptors came from a man aged 18 to 35 in good health.

The sample holds a few counts of this clone. This chain links TRBV10-3 with TRBJ2-1, with a possible D match to TRBD2 (5 bases). The CDR3 contains 15 residues. V lost 3 bases and J 1 base, leaving 10 bases between the germline ends. The germline V gene encodes CDR1 ENHRY and CDR2 SYGVKD. The CDR3 DNA is TGTGCCATCAGTGATGTGGGAGCTTCCTACAATGAGCAGTTCTTC. It translates to CAISDVGASYNEQFF.

This clone was counted between two and nine times. The CDR3 sequence is CAAEQGIRPDEQFF. For the CDR3, the DNA is TGTGCCGCAGAACAGGGGATAAGGCCTGATGAGCAGTTCTTC. The chain combines TRBV30 with TRBJ2-1; TRBD1 aligns across 7 bases. V was clipped by 8 bases and J by 8 bases; unmatched bases: 15. The CDR3 sequence is 14 residues long. Per germline, CDR1 GTSNPN and CDR2 SVGIG (reference sequence).

In this sample, this clone turned up a few times. The chain employs TRBV30 and TRBJ1-4, with no clear D. Trimming stripped 3 bases from V and 10 bases from J, with 15 bases between. The CDR3 sequence is 13 residues long. Germline CDR1 GTSNPN, CDR2 SVGIG (reference sequence). This chain's CDR3 is CAWRLGSDGKLFF. The DNA for the CDR3 is TGTGCCTGGAGGTTAGGGAGTGACGGAAAACTGTTTTTT.

V gene TRBV10-3 combines with J gene TRBJ1-5; possibly TRBD1 for D (5 bases). Trimming took 3 bases from V and 1 from J, leaving 7 bases between them. The CDR3 runs to 14 residues. Germline loops: CDR1 ENHRY, CDR2 SYGVKD. CDR3 nucleotides: TGTGCCATCAGTGATCAGGGAAGCAATCAGCCCCAGCATTTT. This sequence encodes CAISDQGSNQPQHF.

The chain joins TRBV5-1 to TRBJ2-1, with D unresolved. This CDR3 is built from 14 residues. CDR1 is SGHRS and CDR2 is YFSETQ in the germline V gene. Trimming removed 2 bases from V and 2 bases from J, with 8 bases in between. CDR3: CASSFSSTYNEQFF. CDR3 in DNA: TGCGCCAGCAGCTTTAGTTCAACCTACAATGAGCAGTTCTTC.

V is TRBV4-2 and J is TRBJ2-5; D tentatively reads TRBD1 or TRBD2 (5 bases each). Germline V CDR1 and CDR2: LGHNA, YNFKEQ. Trimming removed 4 bases from V and 4 bases from J, with 16 bases in between. This CDR3 is built from 15 residues. This CDR3 reads CASSRRDRQGETQYF. In nucleotides, the CDR3 is TGTGCCAGCAGCCGCCGGGACCGTCAAGGAGAGACCCAGTACTTC.

The chain carries TRBV9 and TRBJ1-2; D not certain. The CDR3 totals 14 residues. V gave up 0 bases and J gave up 0 bases, with 6 bases separating them. Germline-derived CDR1 and CDR2 are SGDLS and YYNGEE. The CDR3 protein is CASSVGAANYGYTF. The CDR3 nucleotides read TGTGCCAGCAGCGTAGGCGCGGCTAACTATGGCTACACCTTC. The full variable domain, its missing parts supplied by reference TRBV9 and TRBJ1-2, is DSGVTQTPKHLITATGQRVTLRCSPRSGDLSVYWYQQSLDQGLQFLIQYYNGEERAKGNILERFSAQQFPDLHSELNLSSLELGDSALYFCASSVGAANYGYTFGSGTRLTVV.

The chain combines TRBV11-3 with TRBJ2-4; TRBD1 agrees at 8 bases. The CDR3 loop spans 16 amino acids. The germline V gene encodes CDR1 SGHNT and CDR2 YENEEA. The J segment lost 1 base and the V segment lost 5 bases, leaving 7 bases of the junction unmatched. The CDR3 loop reads CASSPGQGLAKNIQYF. The CDR3 DNA sequence: TGTGCCAGCAGCCCCGGACAGGGTTTGGCCAAAAACATTCAGTACTTC. Variable domain in full (rest from reference TRBV11-3 and TRBJ2-4): EAGVVQSPRYKIIEKKQPVAFWCNPISGHNTLYWYLQNLGQGPELLIRYENEEAVDDSQLPKDRFSAERLKGVDSTLKIQPAELGDSAVYLCASSPGQGLAKNIQYFGAGTRLSVL.

A remark on this clone: Other DNA sequences from this sample encode an identical CDR3 as well. The rearrangement joins TRBV9 to TRBJ1-1, with D possibly being TRBD1 (5 bases). V gave up 0 bases and J gave up 1 base, with 7 bases separating them. CDR3 length: 14 amino acids. From germline, CDR1 is SGDLS and CDR2 YYNGEE. The CDR3 nucleotides are TGTGCCAGCAGCGTAGTGGGGCAGAACACTGAAGCTTTCTTT. Its protein product is CASSVVGQNTEAFF.

Worth noting for this clone: In the same sample, other DNA sequences code for this CDR3. The chain joins TRBV30 to TRBJ1-1, with D unresolved. The CDR3 runs 12 residues. CDR1 and CDR2 (germline): GTSNPN, SVGIG (reference sequence). V lost 2 bases to trimming and J lost 0 bases, with 4 bases between them. CDR3 coding DNA: TGTGCCTGGAGTAGATTGAACACTGAAGCTTTCTTT. It specifies CAWSRLNTEAFF.

The chain couples TRBV4-2 to TRBJ2-7; 9 positions agree with TRBD1. J gave up 2 bases and V 3 bases, and 5 bases lay outside the gene matches. The CDR3 is made up of 15 amino acids. CDR1 is LGHNA, CDR2 YNFKEQ, per germline. CDR3 loop: CASSHEGTGPYEQYF. The CDR3 nucleotides read TGTGCCAGCAGCCATGAGGGGACAGGGCCCTACGAGCAGTACTTC.

V is TRBV6-1 and J is TRBJ2-2; 9 nucleotides align to TRBD1. This CDR3 comprises 15 residues. Germline CDR1 MNHNS, CDR2 SASEGT. After removal of 8 bases from V and 5 bases from J, the junction contained 9 bases not matched to a gene. This CDR3 reads CASGSGTGLTGELFF. CDR3 DNA: TGTGCCAGCGGCTCCGGGACAGGGCTGACCGGGGAGCTGTTTTTT.

This chain links TRBV5-1 with TRBJ2-6; D gene ambiguous. The CDR3 is 16 residues long. Germline V gene data show CDR1 as SGHRS and CDR2 as YFSETQ. V lost 1 base and J lost 2, with 10 bases in between. As DNA, the CDR3 is TGCGCCAGCAGCTTGATTAATAGGGCTGGGGCCAACGTCCTGACTTTC. Encoded protein: CASSLINRAGANVLTF.

A few counts support this clone. This chain uses TRBV7-2 with TRBJ2-5; TRBD1 matches 9 bases. The CDR3 loop spans 16 amino acids. Germline V gives CDR1 SGHTA, CDR2 FQGNSA. V gave up 5 bases and J gave up 0 bases; unmatched junction bases: 7. DNA for the CDR3: TGTGCCAGCAGCGTAACAGGGGGCTTGTACCAAGAGACCCAGTACTTC. Amino acid sequence: CASSVTGGLYQETQYF. The whole variable domain, remainder taken from reference TRBV7-2 and TRBJ2-5, is GAGVSQSPSNKVTEKGKDVELRCDPISGHTALYWYRQSLGQGLEFLIYFQGNSAPDKSGLPSDRFSAERTGGSVSTLTIQRTQQEDSAVYLCASSVTGGLYQETQYFGPGTRLLVL.